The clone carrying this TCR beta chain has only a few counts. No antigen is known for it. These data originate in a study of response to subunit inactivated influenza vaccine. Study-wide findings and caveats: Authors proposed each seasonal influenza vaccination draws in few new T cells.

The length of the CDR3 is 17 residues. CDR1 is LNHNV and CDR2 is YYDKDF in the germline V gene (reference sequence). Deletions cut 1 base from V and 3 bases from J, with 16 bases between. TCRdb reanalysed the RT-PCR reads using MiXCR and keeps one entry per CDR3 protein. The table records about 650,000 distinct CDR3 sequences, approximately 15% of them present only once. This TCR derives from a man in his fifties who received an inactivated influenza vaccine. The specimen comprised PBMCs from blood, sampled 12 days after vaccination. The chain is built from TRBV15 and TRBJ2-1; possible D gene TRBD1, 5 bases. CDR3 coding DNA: TGTGCCACCAGCAGAGCTCAAGGGGTAGGGGTCTACAATGAGCAGTTCTTC. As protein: CATSRAQGVGVYNEQFF.